The T cell receptor (beta chain) under discussion was sequenced for a study of identical twins. Germline V gene data show CDR1 as LNHNV and CDR2 as YYDKDF (reference sequence). The CDR3 spans 16 residues. V trimming: 0 bases; J trimming: 8 bases; junction bases outside the gene matches: 9. TCRdb re-called the 5' RACE reads through MiXCR, storing one row per CDR3 protein. This table has 120,000 to 150,000 distinct CDR3 sequences, approximately 4% appearing once. This clonotype was recorded many times. The sequenced sample was memory T cells sorted from blood. This sequence originates from a man aged 18 to 29 in good health. This chain uses TRBV15 with TRBJ2-1, with 8 nucleotides matching TRBD1. In DNA, the CDR3 is TGTGCCACCAGCAGAGAAACGGGCAGGGGGCTGGATGAGCAGTTCTTC. Translating gives CATSRETGRGLDEQFF.